This entry is about one TCR beta chain. The sample is drawn from a study of control samples from healthy donors and cancer patients. After removal of 7 bases from V and 3 bases from J, the junction contained 8 bases not matched to a gene. Germline V gives CDR1 MNHEY, CDR2 SVGAGI. There are 15 residues in the CDR3. Sequencing was performed with immunoSEQ multiplex PCR; in TCRdb, only in-frame clones are kept and a portion is missing. Of over 100,000 clones listed, around 92% are singletons. The chain combines TRBV6-5 with TRBJ2-3; TRBD2 matches at 9 bases. The TCR was taken from a woman in her forties or fifties in good health. Material: blood. CDR3 sequence (DNA): TGTGCCAGCATCCCCCCGGCGGGGGGGACAGATACGCAGTATTTT. This gives the protein CASIPPAGGTDTQYF.